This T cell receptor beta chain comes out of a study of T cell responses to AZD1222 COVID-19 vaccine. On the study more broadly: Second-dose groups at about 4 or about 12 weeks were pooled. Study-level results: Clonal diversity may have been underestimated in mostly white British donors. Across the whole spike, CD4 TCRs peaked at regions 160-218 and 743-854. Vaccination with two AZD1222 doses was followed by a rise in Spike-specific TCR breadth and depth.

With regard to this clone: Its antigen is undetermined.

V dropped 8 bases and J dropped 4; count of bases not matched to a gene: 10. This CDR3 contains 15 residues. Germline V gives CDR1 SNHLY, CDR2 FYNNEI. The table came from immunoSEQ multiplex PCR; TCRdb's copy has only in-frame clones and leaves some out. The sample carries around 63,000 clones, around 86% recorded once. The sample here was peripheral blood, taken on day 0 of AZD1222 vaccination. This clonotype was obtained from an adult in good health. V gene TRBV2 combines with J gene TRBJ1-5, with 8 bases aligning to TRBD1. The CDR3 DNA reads TGTGCCAGCTATAAGGGGACAGGAGAAAATCAGCCCCAGCATTTT. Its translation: CASYKGTGENQPQHF.